A selection of T cell receptor beta chains follows, all from one sample in a study of T-cell reconstitution after alpha-beta-depleted transplantation in children. TCRdb analysed the PCR reads with MiXCR anew, one entry per CDR3 protein. The table records 120,000 to 150,000 distinct CDR3 sequences, around 10% of them present only once. Material: PBMCs, mostly from graft donor cells, obtained 180 days after TCRalphabeta/CD19-depleted stem cell transplant. The origin of the receptors is a female patient between 2 and 10 years old who had a stem cell transplant for congenital amegakaryocytic thrombocytopenia, so the T cells may come from the graft donor. CDR3s include the opening cysteine and the closing phenylalanine or tryptophan. A D gene is named only where the DNA matches it firmly. Some rows have no size entry. The others give once, few or many, or a class for an expanded clone.

clone size: NA
D gene: TRBD1
J gene: TRBJ1-6
V gene: TRBV18
CDR3 protein: CASSPRTGANSPLHF
CDR3 DNA: TGTGCCAGCTCACCTCGGACAGGGGCGAATTCACCCCTCCACTTT

clone size: NA
D gene: NA
J gene: TRBJ2-5
V gene: TRBV10-1
CDR3 protein: CASSERPDWTTQYF
CDR3 DNA: TGCGCCAGCAGTGAGAGGCCCGACTGGACGACCCAGTACTTC

clone size: many
D gene: NA
J gene: TRBJ2-2
V gene: TRBV5-1
CDR3 protein: CASRPGPTGELFF
CDR3 DNA: TGCGCCAGCAGGCCGGGGCCCACCGGGGAGCTGTTTTTT

clone size: NA
D gene: TRBD1
J gene: TRBJ2-3
V gene: TRBV23-1
CDR3 protein: CASSHARDSPPKGLVTQYF
CDR3 DNA: TGCGCCAGCAGTCACGCTCGGGACAGTCCGCCAAAGGGGTTGGTTACGCAGTATTTT

clone size: many
D gene: NA
J gene: TRBJ2-2
V gene: TRBV25-1
CDR3 protein: CASSELWGTGELFF
CDR3 DNA: TGTGCCAGCAGTGAATTGTGGGGGACCGGGGAGCTGTTTTTT

clone size: NA
D gene: NA
J gene: TRBJ2-7
V gene: TRBV6-1
CDR3 protein: CASMPRGGPPYEQYF
CDR3 DNA: TGTGCCAGCATGCCCCGTGGGGGGCCTCCCTACGAGCAGTACTTC

clone size: many
D gene: NA
J gene: TRBJ1-1
V gene: TRBV5-1
CDR3 protein: CASRLGVNTEAFF
CDR3 DNA: TGCGCCAGCAGATTGGGGGTGAACACTGAAGCTTTCTTT

clone size: many
D gene: NA
J gene: TRBJ2-5
V gene: TRBV7-9
CDR3 protein: CASSLGGNEQETQYF
CDR3 DNA: TGTGCCAGCAGCTTAGGCGGGAACGAGCAAGAGACCCAGTACTTC

clone size: many
D gene: TRBD1
J gene: TRBJ2-7
V gene: TRBV28
CDR3 protein: CASSLRDRVLYEQYF
CDR3 DNA: TGTGCCAGCAGTCTCCGGGACAGGGTCCTCTACGAGCAGTACTTC

clone size: many
D gene: NA
J gene: TRBJ2-6
V gene: TRBV5-1
CDR3 protein: CASSQDTDTLSGANVLTF
CDR3 DNA: TGCGCCAGCAGCCAGGACACCGATACCCTTTCTGGGGCCAACGTCCTGACTTTC

clone size: many
D gene: TRBD1
J gene: TRBJ1-4
V gene: TRBV18
CDR3 protein: CASSPTGVEEKLFF
CDR3 DNA: TGTGCCAGCTCACCAACAGGGGTTGAGGAAAAACTGTTTTTT

clone size: NA
D gene: TRBD2
J gene: TRBJ2-1
V gene: TRBV11-1
CDR3 protein: CASSFIPKLASGTYEQFF
CDR3 DNA: TGTGCCAGCAGCTTCATCCCCAAATTGGCTAGCGGGACCTATGAGCAGTTCTTC

clone size: few
D gene: TRBD1
J gene: TRBJ2-2
V gene: TRBV29-1
CDR3 protein: CSARDRGTIGELFF
CDR3 DNA: TGCAGCGCCAGGGACAGGGGGACCATCGGGGAGCTGTTTTTT

clone size: many
D gene: NA
J gene: TRBJ1-5
V gene: TRBV18
CDR3 protein: CASSPNLAGDNQPQHF
CDR3 DNA: TGTGCCAGCTCACCAAATTTAGCGGGCGACAATCAGCCCCAGCATTTT

clone size: few
D gene: TRBD2
J gene: TRBJ2-7
V gene: TRBV7-2
CDR3 protein: CASSLGLAGEVLKHF
CDR3 DNA: TGTGCCAGCAGCTTAGGCTTAGCGGGAGAAGTGCTGAAGCACTTC

clone size: many
D gene: NA
J gene: TRBJ2-3
V gene: TRBV20-1
CDR3 protein: CSARRGITDTQYF
CDR3 DNA: TGCAGTGCTCGAAGGGGGATTACAGATACGCAGTATTTT

clone size: few
D gene: TRBD1
J gene: TRBJ1-1
V gene: TRBV6-5
CDR3 protein: CASSYYGTGVPEAFF
CDR3 DNA: TGTGCCAGCAGTTACTATGGGACAGGGGTCCCTGAAGCTTTCTTT

clone size: many
D gene: NA
J gene: TRBJ2-5
V gene: TRBV10-2
CDR3 protein: CASKPTRQETQYF
CDR3 DNA: TGCGCCAGCAAGCCCACCCGCCAAGAGACCCAGTACTTC

clone size: NA
D gene: TRBD1
J gene: TRBJ2-5
V gene: TRBV28
CDR3 protein: CASSLDRGFETQYF
CDR3 DNA: TGTGCCAGCAGTCTGGACAGGGGCTTCGAGACCCAGTACTTC

clone size: many
D gene: NA
J gene: TRBJ1-6
V gene: TRBV12-3/TRBV12-4
CDR3 protein: CASSPWRGRGSPLHF
CDR3 DNA: TGTGCCAGCAGTCCCTGGAGGGGACGGGGTTCACCCCTCCACTTT

clone size: many
D gene: NA
J gene: TRBJ2-3
V gene: TRBV5-1
CDR3 protein: CASSLGLSITDTQYF
CDR3 DNA: TGCGCCAGCAGCTTGGGGCTAAGTATCACAGATACGCAGTATTTT

clone size: NA
D gene: TRBD2
J gene: TRBJ2-1
V gene: TRBV3-1
CDR3 protein: CATSFGLATNSYNEQFF
CDR3 DNA: TGTGCCACCAGCTTCGGACTAGCGACCAACTCGTACAATGAGCAGTTCTTC

clone size: NA
D gene: NA
J gene: TRBJ1-1
V gene: TRBV5-1
CDR3 protein: CASSYVGANTEAFF
CDR3 DNA: TGCGCCAGCAGCTACGTGGGAGCTAACACTGAAGCTTTCTTT

clone size: many
D gene: NA
J gene: TRBJ2-3
V gene: TRBV28
CDR3 protein: CASNPWGTDTQYF
CDR3 DNA: TGTGCCAGCAACCCTTGGGGCACAGATACGCAGTATTTT

clone size: many
D gene: NA
J gene: TRBJ2-2
V gene: TRBV7-8
CDR3 protein: CASSPPPWELFF
CDR3 DNA: TGTGCCAGCAGCCCCCCTCCGTGGGAGCTGTTTTTT

clone size: few
D gene: NA
J gene: TRBJ2-6
V gene: TRBV10-3
CDR3 protein: CAISEPGVSGANVLTF
CDR3 DNA: TGTGCCATCAGTGAGCCTGGGGTCTCTGGGGCCAACGTCCTGACTTTC

clone size: NA
D gene: NA
J gene: TRBJ2-6
V gene: TRBV5-5
CDR3 protein: CASSLFYKRSGANGLTF
CDR3 DNA: TGTGCCAGCAGCTTGTTTTACAAACGCTCTGGGGCCAACGGCCTGACTTTC

clone size: few
D gene: NA
J gene: TRBJ1-5
V gene: TRBV6-1
CDR3 protein: CASTRGGSSNQPQHF
CDR3 DNA: TGTGCCAGCACCAGAGGGGGTTCTAGCAATCAGCCCCAGCATTTT

clone size: NA
D gene: TRBD1
J gene: TRBJ1-6
V gene: TRBV6-2/TRBV6-3
CDR3 protein: CASGDRDRGTPLHF
CDR3 DNA: TGTGCCAGCGGTGACCGGGACAGGGGGACACCCCTCCACTTT

clone size: many
D gene: TRBD1
J gene: TRBJ2-3
V gene: TRBV5-1
CDR3 protein: CASSLQGARTDTQYF
CDR3 DNA: TGCGCCAGCAGCCTACAGGGGGCCCGCACAGATACGCAGTATTTT

clone size: NA
D gene: TRBD2
J gene: TRBJ2-7
V gene: TRBV7-2
CDR3 protein: CASSLFTSGRNEQYF
CDR3 DNA: TGTGCCAGCAGCTTATTCACTAGCGGGAGGAACGAGCAGTACTTC

clone size: many
D gene: TRBD1
J gene: TRBJ1-4
V gene: TRBV5-1
CDR3 protein: CASSLRGQGEKLFF
CDR3 DNA: TGCGCCAGCAGCTTGAGGGGACAGGGTGAAAAACTGTTTTTT

clone size: many
D gene: NA
J gene: TRBJ2-6
V gene: TRBV12-3/TRBV12-4
CDR3 protein: CASSWGHSGANVLTF
CDR3 DNA: TGTGCCAGCAGTTGGGGGCACTCTGGGGCCAACGTCCTGACTTTC

clone size: many
D gene: NA
J gene: TRBJ2-1
V gene: TRBV29-1
CDR3 protein: CSVETASSISYNEQFF
CDR3 DNA: TGCAGCGTTGAAACCGCCAGCTCGATCTCCTACAATGAGCAGTTCTTC

clone size: many
D gene: TRBD2
J gene: TRBJ2-2
V gene: TRBV12-3/TRBV12-4
CDR3 protein: CASSPGLARRNTGELFF
CDR3 DNA: TGTGCCAGCAGCCCGGGACTAGCAAGACGGAACACCGGGGAGCTGTTTTTT

clone size: many
D gene: NA
J gene: TRBJ1-2
V gene: TRBV12-3/TRBV12-4
CDR3 protein: CASSLGGGGYTF
CDR3 DNA: TGTGCCAGCAGCCTCGGGGGGGGTGGCTACACCTTC

clone size: NA
D gene: NA
J gene: TRBJ1-1
V gene: TRBV5-1
CDR3 protein: CASSGGVGTEAFF
CDR3 DNA: TGCGCCAGCAGCGGGGGGGTGGGCACTGAAGCTTTCTTT

clone size: NA
D gene: NA
J gene: TRBJ2-3
V gene: TRBV5-1
CDR3 protein: CASQGSTDTQYF
CDR3 DNA: TGCGCCAGCCAAGGGAGCACAGATACGCAGTATTTT

clone size: NA
D gene: NA
J gene: TRBJ2-5
V gene: TRBV24-1
CDR3 protein: CATSEFTGAQETQYF
CDR3 DNA: TGTGCCACCAGTGAATTTACCGGGGCCCAAGAGACCCAGTACTTC

clone size: many
D gene: TRBD2
J gene: TRBJ2-2
V gene: TRBV28
CDR3 protein: CASSPSLRLAGRPTGELFF
CDR3 DNA: TGTGCCAGCAGCCCCAGTCTCCGACTAGCGGGACGACCCACCGGGGAGCTGTTTTTT

clone size: many
D gene: NA
J gene: TRBJ1-2
V gene: TRBV7-8
CDR3 protein: CASSPGGRYGYTF
CDR3 DNA: TGTGCCAGCAGCCCTGGGGGGCGATATGGCTACACCTTC